These 8 T cell receptor beta chains originate from one sample sequenced in a study of long-term antiretroviral therapy in people with HIV. Researchers report immunoSEQ v3.0 was run at survey level. TCRdb's copy holds only in-frame clones and misses some; the assay was immunoSEQ multiplex PCR. The sample gives fewer than 35,000 clones, 70% to 90% of which show up once; around 4.4% is in the top ten. The sequences come from unsorted PBMCs, collected about 3.3 years after starting antiretroviral therapy. These receptors were obtained from a man aged 18 to 30 with HIV.

This chain uses TRBV19 with TRBJ1-1; 7 nucleotides line up with TRBD1. V lost 6 bases to trimming and J lost 6 bases; unmatched junction nucleotides: 4. CDR1 and CDR2 (germline): LNHDA, SQIVND (reference sequence). CDR3 length: 12 amino acids. CDR3 residues: CASSHRGAEAFF. The CDR3 DNA follows: TGTGCCAGTAGCCACAGGGGAGCTGAAGCTTTCTTT.

The V and J genes are TRBV5-6 and TRBJ1-2, with D unclear. This CDR3 contains 16 residues. Trimming pared 4 bases from V and 5 bases from J, leaving 21 bases between. CDR1 and CDR2 (germline): SGHDT, YYEEEE. CDR3 nucleotides: TGTGCCAGCAGCCCTACCCAGACCGGGCCGGGGTATGGCTACACCTTC. Protein: CASSPTQTGPGYGYTF.

The genes are TRBV6-5 and TRBJ1-2; D is unresolved. Germline V gene sequence: CDR1 MNHEY, CDR2 SVGAGI. Trimming took off 0 bases at V and 1 base at J, with 6 bases between the two ends. The length of the CDR3 is 14 residues. The CDR3 bases are TGTGCCAGCAGTTACTCGGTAGTTAACTATGGCTACACCTTC. It is translated as CASSYSVVNYGYTF.

The chain combines TRBV9 with TRBJ2-1, with D possibly matching TRBD2 (5 bases). CDR3 length: 16 amino acids. The ends were cut back, 2 bases at V and 0 bases at J, with 12 bases in the middle. Germline V gene sequence: CDR1 SGDLS, CDR2 YYNGEE. CDR3 sequence: CASSVRTYSSYNEQFF. The CDR3 DNA reads as TGTGCCAGCAGCGTTAGGACTTACAGCTCCTACAATGAGCAGTTCTTC.

J is TRBJ2-7 and V is TRBV11-2; D uncertain. Trimming stripped 3 bases from V and 5 bases from J, with 8 bases between. The V gene's germline CDR1 is SGHAT and CDR2 FQNNGV. CDR3 length: 12 amino acids. The CDR3 spells CASSLSIHEQYF. The CDR3 region has the DNA TGTGCCAGCAGCTTGTCTATCCACGAGCAGTACTTC.

This clone was seen only once. The CDR3 coding sequence is TGTGCCAGCAGCCTCGATGGGGGGGGCGAGCAGTACTTC. Translation: CASSLDGGGEQYF. The rearrangement links TRBV7-9 to TRBJ2-7, with TRBD2 matching 7 bases. After removal of 5 bases from V and 6 bases from J, the junction contained 7 bases not matched to a gene. Looked up from germline, CDR1 is SEHNR and CDR2 is FQNEAQ (reference sequence). This CDR3 comprises 13 residues. The full variable domain, its missing parts supplied by reference TRBV7-9 and TRBJ2-7, is DTGVSQNPRHKITKRGQNVTFRCDPISEHNRLYWYRQTLGQGPEFLTYFQNEAQLEKSRLLSDRFSAERPKGSFSTLEIQRTEQGDSAMYLCASSLDGGGEQYFGPGTRLTVT.

The CDR3 coding sequence is TGCGCCAGCAGCCAAGAATCGGCCAGACGGGCCGAAGCTTTCTTT. This codes for CASSQESARRAEAFF. V gene TRBV4-1 combines with J gene TRBJ1-1; D remains unclear. This CDR3 is built from 15 residues. V was clipped by 0 bases and J by 8 bases, with 16 bases between them. The germline V gene encodes CDR1 MGHRA and CDR2 YSYEKL.

The chain links TRBV19 to TRBJ2-7; 9 bases are shared with TRBD1. Trimming removed 1 base from V and 5 bases from J; junction bases left unmatched: 6. CDR1 and CDR2 from the germline V gene are LNHDA and SQIVND (reference sequence). The CDR3 consists of 15 residues. Here the CDR3 DNA reads TGTGCCAGTAGTATAGGAGGGACAGGGCTGGACGAGCAGTACTTC. Translation: CASSIGGTGLDEQYF.